The text below deals with one T cell receptor (beta chain). Antigen unknown. The data originate from a study of shared clonotypes between healthy human individuals. Overall study findings and caveats: Generation of non-shared clonotypes was less probable than generation of clonotypes shared by all four donors.

Sequenced by immunoSEQ multiplex PCR; TCRdb stores in-frame clones only, minus some. Here the sample spans roughly 1,100,000 clones, under 80% being singletons. The sequenced sample consisted of memory CD4+ T cells sorted from blood. As to subset: CD45RA-negative fraction. The receptor was derived from a man between 18 and 29 years old in good health.

The CDR3 bases are TGTGCCAGCAGTGGACAGACGGAGAATCAGCCCCAGCATTTT. This encodes CASSGQTENQPQHF. J is TRBJ1-5 and V is TRBV2; a possible D gene is TRBD1 (5 bases). CDR1 is SNHLY, CDR2 FYNNEI, per germline. The CDR3 is made up of 14 amino acids. The ends were cut back, 4 bases at V and 4 bases at J, with 11 bases in the middle.